Shown below are 18 T cell receptor beta chains from a single sample sequenced in a study of blood T cell repertoires in COVID-19. Some clones are missing from TCRdb's copy, which holds only in-frame ones; the method was immunoSEQ multiplex PCR. The sample contains 150,000 to 250,000 clones, around 95% of which appear only once. The sample consisted of peripheral blood. The source is a man aged 25 to 40 with COVID-19, enrolled during active disease.

The V and J genes are TRBV5-1 and TRBJ1-2; a weak D match, TRBD1 (5 bases). CDR3 length: 13 amino acids. The germline V gene has CDR1 SGHRS and CDR2 YFSETQ. With 2 bases removed from V and 6 bases from J, the gap between germline ends came to 11 bases. This CDR3 reads CASSFWGEDGYTF. The DNA of the CDR3 is TGCGCCAGCAGCTTCTGGGGGGAAGATGGCTACACCTTC.

The chain employs TRBV5-1 and TRBJ1-1; the match to TRBD1 covers 8 bases. V was clipped by 4 bases and J by 8 bases; unmatched bases: 7. The germline V gene encodes CDR1 SGHRS and CDR2 YFSETQ. CDR3 length equals 13 residues. The CDR3 DNA follows: TGCGCCAGCAGCGCCGGACAGGGCCTCGAAGCTTTCTTT. As protein: CASSAGQGLEAFF.

This rearrangement joins TRBV10-3 to TRBJ2-7, with D possibly TRBD1 on 6 matching bases. Trimming shortened V by 2 bases and J by 12 bases, and 20 bases separated the two germline ends. CDR3 length equals 14 residues. Germline V gene lookup returns CDR1 ENHRY and CDR2 SYGVKD. The CDR3 here is CAISERGERTVPYF. In nucleotides, the CDR3 is TGTGCCATCAGTGAGCGAGGGGAAAGGACAGTACCGTACTTC.

The rearrangement joins TRBV3-1 (or the pseudogene TRBV3-2) to TRBJ1-2, with 7 positions matching TRBD1. CDR3 length: 16 residues. J gave up 0 bases and V 7 bases, and 11 bases lay outside the gene matches. Germline-derived CDR1 and CDR2 are LGHDT and YNNKEL (reference sequence). CDR3 in amino acids: CASTPGQFVSNYGYTF. DNA for the CDR3: TGTGCCAGCACCCCGGGACAGTTCGTTTCTAACTATGGCTACACCTTC.

The V gene is TRBV3-1 (or the pseudogene TRBV3-2), the J gene TRBJ2-7; 8 bases agree with TRBD2. The CDR3 sequence is 13 residues long. V was pared by 2 bases and J by 6 bases, with 3 bases of the junction left unmatched. Germline lookup yields CDR1 LGHDT and CDR2 YNNKEL (reference sequence). CDR3 loop: CASSQRTSGEQYF. CDR3 nucleotide sequence: TGTGCCAGCAGCCAACGTACTAGCGGCGAGCAGTACTTC.

This sequence joins TRBV7-9 and TRBJ2-7; D may be TRBD1 (5 bases). Trimming stripped 4 bases from V and 5 bases from J, with 18 bases between. The CDR3 is 15 amino acids. The germline V gene has CDR1 SEHNR and CDR2 FQNEAQ (reference sequence). The CDR3 sequence is CASSSTEWGRHEQYF. DNA of the CDR3: TGTGCCAGCAGCTCTACCGAGTGGGGCCGGCACGAGCAGTACTTC.

V is TRBV11-1 and J is TRBJ1-2; the D gene is possibly TRBD1 (5 bases). The CDR3 totals 15 residues. CDR1 is SGHAT and CDR2 is FQDESV in the germline V gene (reference sequence). Trimming took 2 bases from V and 0 from J, leaving 10 bases between them. CDR3 DNA: TGTGCCAGCAGCTTATTTACAGGCGCTAACTATGGCTACACCTTC. As protein: CASSLFTGANYGYTF.

The chain is built from TRBV18 and TRBJ2-2, with 7 bases lining up with TRBD1. The CDR3 has 16 residues. Germline V gene lookup returns CDR1 KGHSH and CDR2 LQKENI. Unmatched junction bases numbered 5, after V lost 3 bases and J lost 1 base. CDR3 coding DNA: TGTGCCAGCTCACCCCCCGGGACAGTGAACACCGGGGAGCTGTTTTTT. Translation gives CASSPPGTVNTGELFF.

The chain uses TRBV6-5 and TRBJ2-2; 8 bases map to TRBD1. Unmatched junction bases numbered 8, after V lost 5 bases and J lost 6 bases. There are 15 residues in the CDR3. In germline, CDR1 is MNHEY, CDR2 SVGAGI. This CDR3 is CASSLQGAAAGELFF. In nucleotides, the CDR3 is TGTGCCAGCAGTCTTCAGGGGGCTGCAGCCGGGGAGCTGTTTTTT.

The chain joins TRBV30 to TRBJ1-5; 8 bases are a match to TRBD1. V trimming: 2 bases; J trimming: 1 base; junction bases outside the gene matches: 7. The V gene's germline CDR1 is GTSNPN and CDR2 SVGIG (reference sequence). The CDR3 extends over 16 amino acids. The DNA of the CDR3 is TGTGCCTGGAGTTCACCGGGACAGGTGAGCAATCAGCCCCAGCATTTT. It translates to CAWSSPGQVSNQPQHF.

Written as DNA, the CDR3 is TGTGCCAGCAGCGTAGAGGCAGCTCGGGGCACCGGGGAGCTGTTTTTT. Encoded protein: CASSVEAARGTGELFF. V usage is TRBV9 and J usage is TRBJ2-2; perhaps TRBD2 as D (5 bases). Between the trimmed V and J ends, which lost 0 bases and 4 bases, there was a span of 13 bases. Germline loops: CDR1 SGDLS, CDR2 YYNGEE. CDR3 length: 16 amino acids.

This chain joins TRBV28 and TRBJ1-5, with TRBD1 identical over 8 bases. V was pared by 7 bases and J by 4 bases, with 21 bases of the junction left unmatched. Germline V gene sequence: CDR1 MDHEN, CDR2 SYDVKM. The CDR3 covers 19 residues. The CDR3 nucleotides are TGTGCCAGCACCCCGAGGGGGACAGGCGGGACGGGGTTAAATCAGCCCCAGCATTTT. Amino acid sequence: CASTPRGTGGTGLNQPQHF.

This clone was seen a single time. V gene TRBV30 combines with J gene TRBJ2-7; 10 bases match TRBD1. Germline V lookup: CDR1 GTSNPN, CDR2 SVGIG (reference sequence). With 5 bases clipped from V and 2 bases from J, the junction kept 3 bases outside the gene matches. The CDR3 runs 13 residues. This CDR3 reads CAWAGTGAYEQYF. In DNA form, the CDR3 reads TGTGCCTGGGCCGGGACAGGGGCCTACGAGCAGTACTTC.

The genes are TRBV2 and TRBJ1-2; unclear D gene. The V gene lost 6 bases and the J gene lost 3 bases, with 11 bases spanning the gap. The CDR3 loop spans 13 amino acids. CDR1 is SNHLY, CDR2 FYNNEI, per germline. In DNA, the CDR3 is TGTGCCAGCAGCTTCGAGATAGACTATGGCTACACCTTC. It codes for CASSFEIDYGYTF.

The chain combines TRBV25-1 with TRBJ1-1; possible D gene TRBD1, 5 bases. Germline CDR1 reads MGHDK; CDR2 reads SYGVNS. The CDR3 totals 15 residues. Trimming left V 1 base short and J 2 bases short, with 11 bases between. This CDR3 reads CASSEFRGGNTEAFF. The CDR3 DNA is TGTGCCAGCAGTGAATTTAGGGGAGGAAACACTGAAGCTTTCTTT.

The CDR3 region has the DNA TGTGCCAGCAGGGGCCCTGGCAATGAGCAGTTCTTC. It encodes CASRGPGNEQFF. The rearrangement uses TRBV11-3 and TRBJ2-1; D is undetermined. CDR1 and CDR2 from the germline V gene are SGHNT and YENEEA. CDR3 length equals 12 residues. The V and J ends lost 6 bases and 6 bases respectively, with 9 bases between them.

A single count supports this clone. The rearrangement links TRBV6-6 to TRBJ2-6, with 7 bases fitting TRBD2. Germline V gene lookup returns CDR1 MNHNY and CDR2 SVGAGI (reference sequence). The CDR3 spans 16 residues. V dropped 5 bases and J dropped 1; count of bases not matched to a gene: 5. This CDR3 is CASSTPGGSGANVLTF. The CDR3 nucleotides are TGTGCCAGCAGTACGCCGGGGGGTTCTGGGGCCAACGTCCTGACTTTC.

The chain links TRBV10-3 to TRBJ1-2, with D hard to call. The V and J ends lost 0 bases and 8 bases respectively, with 7 bases between them. This CDR3 is built from 12 residues. CDR1 and CDR2 (germline): ENHRY, SYGVKD. The CDR3 protein is CAISESTGGYTF. The DNA for the CDR3 is TGTGCCATCAGTGAGTCAACGGGGGGCTACACCTTC.